The sample holds many counts of the clone carrying this T cell receptor (beta chain). This specimen comes from a study of early T cells in non-severe SARS-CoV-2 infection. As part of library construction, unique molecular identifiers were attached to individual cDNA molecules. From the 5' RACE reads, TCRdb called clonotypes with MiXCR, one entry per CDR3 protein. The repertoire holds some 32,000 distinct CDR3 sequences, roughly 3.9% seen once, with more than 6.5% in the top ten. This CDR3 comprises 18 residues. The germline CDR1 and CDR2 sequences are SGHNT and YYREEE (reference sequence). The ends lost 6 bases at V and 0 bases at J; junction bases unmatched: 11.

The chain has TRBV5-4 and TRBJ2-1; TRBD1 agrees at 11 bases. Material: whole blood. The source of this sequence is an adult who was a healthcare worker with PCR-confirmed SARS-CoV-2 infection or an uninfected control (not recorded which). CDR3 DNA: TGTGCCAGCAAGCGGACAGGGGGCATCGGAAGCTCCTACAATGAGCAGTTCTTC. This translates into CASKRTGGIGSSYNEQFF.